What follows are 27 T cell receptor beta chains derived from one specimen sequenced in a study of brain T cells in children with intractable seizures. Time point reported: blood from clinic visit 5 months post-surgery; TSC patient then seizure free. The repertoire was sequenced with immunoSEQ multiplex PCR; TCRdb's copy has only in-frame clones and lacks some. The sample includes about 350,000 clones, more than 85% of them seen just once. This specimen was peripheral blood, taken roughly 5 months after surgery. The receptors shown here come from a boy under three years old with tuberous sclerosis and intractable seizures.

This sequence joins TRBV19 and TRBJ2-1; 8 bases match TRBD1. The CDR3 consists of 15 residues. V was clipped by 2 bases and J by 8 bases; unmatched bases: 8. Per germline, CDR1 LNHDA and CDR2 SQIVND (reference sequence). The CDR3 sequence: CASSIMDRVLDEQFF. In nucleotides, the CDR3 is TGTGCCAGTAGTATAATGGACAGGGTGCTGGATGAGCAGTTCTTC.

The rearrangement links TRBV5-1 to TRBJ2-5; D may be TRBD1 (6 bases). This CDR3 is 14 amino acids long. V dropped 3 bases and J dropped 5 bases, with 14 bases sitting between them. Germline CDR1 and CDR2: SGHRS and YFSETQ. The CDR3 DNA follows: TGCGCCAGCAGCTCCACAGGGACCGGGGAGACCCAGTACTTC. This encodes CASSSTGTGETQYF. Full variable domain (remainder filled in from reference TRBV5-1 and TRBJ2-5): KAGVTQTPRYLIKTRGQQVTLSCSPISGHRSVSWYQQTPGQGLQFLFEYFSETQRNKGNFPGRFSGRQFSNSRSEMNVSTLELGDSALYLCASSSTGTGETQYFGPGTRLLVL.

On this clone: A junction end diverges from the germline sequence, so it may reflect a read error. This chain joins TRBV6-2 or TRBV6-3 and TRBJ2-7, with 10 bases fitting TRBD1. This CDR3 is built from 12 residues. CDR1 is MNHEY and CDR2 is SVGEGT in the germline V gene. This CDR3 is CASSYGGQGPHF. The CDR3 DNA is TGTGCCAGCAGTTACGGGGGACAGGGGCCGCACTTC.

The CDR3 here is CASSLAVAGQGGKAFF. The CDR3 DNA reads TGTGCCAGCAGCTTAGCAGTGGCGGGACAGGGGGGAAAAGCTTTCTTT. The chain has TRBV11-2 and TRBJ1-1; 11 nucleotides align to TRBD1. The CDR3 is made up of 16 amino acids. V shed 1 base, J shed 9 bases, and the junction held 10 bases outside the gene matches. The germline V gene encodes CDR1 SGHAT and CDR2 FQNNGV.

The chain links TRBV5-1 to TRBJ1-2, with 7 bases matching TRBD1. V was pared by 0 bases and J by 4 bases, with 3 bases of the junction left unmatched. CDR3 length: 14 amino acids. CDR1 is SGHRS and CDR2 is YFSETQ in the germline V gene. The CDR3 protein is CASSLGDRAYGYTF. CDR3 in DNA: TGCGCCAGCAGCTTGGGGGACAGAGCCTATGGCTACACCTTC.

This chain joins TRBV9 and TRBJ2-5, with D possibly TRBD2 on 5 matching bases. CDR3 length equals 16 residues. Germline values: CDR1 SGDLS, CDR2 YYNGEE. Trimming took 0 bases from V and 2 from J, leaving 14 bases between them. This CDR3 reads CASSVGSQAAQETQYF. The CDR3 region has the DNA TGTGCCAGCAGCGTAGGTAGTCAAGCGGCACAAGAGACCCAGTACTTC.

The V call is TRBV28, the J call TRBJ2-3, with TRBD2 identical over 8 bases. Per germline, CDR1 MDHEN and CDR2 SYDVKM. The CDR3 loop spans 20 amino acids. With 5 bases clipped from V and 1 base from J, the junction kept 20 bases outside the gene matches. The CDR3 sequence is CASSLPAGGISPLGTDTQYF. The CDR3 bases are TGTGCCAGCAGTCTCCCCGCGGGAGGAATCAGCCCGTTAGGCACAGATACGCAGTATTTT.

V is TRBV5-1 and J is TRBJ1-1, with TRBD1 matching over 8 bases. In germline, CDR1 is SGHRS, CDR2 YFSETQ. J lost 5 bases, V lost 0 bases, and 12 bases had no gene match. CDR3 length: 17 amino acids. CDR3 in amino acids: CASSLALGTGADTEAFF. CDR3 coding DNA: TGCGCCAGCAGCTTGGCCCTTGGGACAGGTGCCGATACTGAAGCTTTCTTT. Full variable domain (missing parts from reference TRBV5-1 and TRBJ1-1): KAGVTQTPRYLIKTRGQQVTLSCSPISGHRSVSWYQQTPGQGLQFLFEYFSETQRNKGNFPGRFSGRQFSNSRSEMNVSTLELGDSALYLCASSLALGTGADTEAFFGQGTRLTVV.

The chain recombines TRBV6-6 with TRBJ2-3; D not certain. The ends were cut back, 7 bases at V and 3 bases at J, with 5 bases in the middle. Germline V CDR1 and CDR2: MNHNY, SVGAGI (reference sequence). This CDR3 is 11 amino acids long. In DNA form, the CDR3 reads TGTGCCAGCACTAATACAGATACGCAGTATTTT. Translated, it gives CASTNTDTQYF.

The chain employs TRBV18 and TRBJ2-1; D perhaps matches TRBD2 (5 bases). CDR3 length: 16 residues. Germline V lookup: CDR1 KGHSH, CDR2 LQKENI. Trimming removed 3 bases from V and 8 bases from J, with 20 bases in between. CDR3 in DNA: TGTGCCAGCTCACCGCGACTTAAGGGAGTTATGGATGAGCAGTTCTTC. The encoded protein is CASSPRLKGVMDEQFF.

The CDR3 loop is CSVDKGSGELFF. The CDR3 nucleotides read TGCAGCGTTGATAAGGGCTCCGGGGAGCTGTTTTTT. The chain has TRBV29-1 and TRBJ2-2; D gene uncertain. This CDR3 spans 12 amino acids. V was cut by 3 bases and J by 6 bases, with 8 bases left in between. Germline V CDR1 and CDR2: SQVTM, ANQGSEA.

The chain is built from TRBV12-2 and TRBJ1-3. TRBV12-2 is labeled a pseudogene. There are 17 residues in the CDR3. The CDR3 DNA follows: TGTGCAAGTCGGATAAGGGATCAACAGCCAATTCGTTACACCATATATTTT. The encoded protein is CASRIRDQQPIRYTIYF.

The chain couples TRBV6-6 to TRBJ2-1; 8 nucleotides align to TRBD1. J was trimmed by 7 bases and V by 0 bases; bases with no gene match: 8. Germline lookup yields CDR1 MNHNY and CDR2 SVGAGI (reference sequence). The CDR3 is made up of 16 amino acids. In nucleotides, the CDR3 is TGTGCCAGCAGTTACTCGATTTACAGGGGGAGGAATGAGCAGTTCTTC. It encodes CASSYSIYRGRNEQFF.

In this sample, this clone turned up once. This chain links TRBV7-3 with TRBJ1-6; D is unresolved. The ends were cut back, 1 base at V and 9 bases at J, with 7 bases in the middle. This CDR3 contains 13 residues. CDR1 and CDR2 from the germline V gene are SGHTA and FQGTGA. In DNA form, the CDR3 reads TGTGCCAGCAGCTTAATCCTCGGTTCACCCCTCCACTTT. It specifies CASSLILGSPLHF. Drawing the rest from reference TRBV7-3 and TRBJ1-6, the complete variable domain is GAGVSQTPSNKVTEKGKYVELRCDPISGHTALYWYRQSLGQGPEFLIYFQGTGAADDSGLPNDRFFAVRPEGSVSTLKIQRTERGDSAVYLCASSLILGSPLHFGNGTRLTVT.

The V and J genes are TRBV7-9 and TRBJ2-7; 7 bases are a match to TRBD1. This CDR3 has 14 amino acids. CDR1 and CDR2 (germline): SEHNR, FQNEAQ (reference sequence). Germline trimming cut 2 bases from V and 4 bases from J; bases unmatched to any gene: 5. The CDR3 bases are TGTGCCAGCAGCTTAAAGGGGGCCGAATACGAGCAGTACTTC. It yields the protein CASSLKGAEYEQYF.

This chain links TRBV6-2 or TRBV6-3 with TRBJ1-5, with 12 bases lining up with TRBD1. Trimming at V came to 5 bases and at J to 1 base, leaving 12 bases not matched to a gene. CDR3 length: 19 residues. Germline loops: CDR1 MNHEY, CDR2 SVGEGT. CDR3 coding DNA: TGTGCCAGCAGTCTACCCGGGACAGGGGGCTACTGGAGCAATCAGCCCCAGCATTTT. Translation gives CASSLPGTGGYWSNQPQHF.

The genes are TRBV30 and TRBJ1-2; D might be TRBD1 (5 bases). V dropped 0 bases and J dropped 7 bases, with 12 bases sitting between them. The germline V gene has CDR1 GTSNPN and CDR2 SVGIG (reference sequence). The length of the CDR3 is 13 residues. The CDR3 coding sequence is TGTGCCTGGAGTGTAGATCCGGGGACTGGCTACACCTTC. This translates into CAWSVDPGTGYTF.

The gene calls are TRBV2 and TRBJ2-1; D is possibly TRBD2 (6 bases). Trimming removed 10 bases at V and 8 bases at J, with 12 bases between. Germline-derived CDR1 and CDR2 are SNHLY and FYNNEI. This CDR3 is built from 11 residues. CDR3 sequence (DNA): TGTGCCATCCCAAAGCGGGATGAGCAGTTCTTC. Amino acid sequence: CAIPKRDEQFF.

This clone was seen just once. V and J are TRBV2 and TRBJ1-3; D not certain. The CDR3 length is 15 residues. Between the trimmed V and J ends, which lost 6 bases and 0 bases, there was a span of 12 bases. Germline V gene sequence: CDR1 SNHLY, CDR2 FYNNEI. In nucleotides, the CDR3 is TGTGCCAGCAGCGTCAAATTTTTCTCTGGAAACACCATATATTTT. Translating gives CASSVKFFSGNTIYF.

The chain carries TRBV25-1 and TRBJ2-7; no clear D. The V gene's germline CDR1 is MGHDK and CDR2 SYGVNS. Trimming removed 9 bases from V and 5 bases from J, with 8 bases in between. The CDR3 is 10 residues long. CDR3 in amino acids: CASGENEQYF. The CDR3, as DNA: TGTGCCAGTGGGGAAAACGAGCAGTACTTC.

The rearrangement joins TRBV4-1 to TRBJ2-1, with unresolved D. V dropped 1 base and J dropped 3 bases, with 13 bases sitting between them. In germline, CDR1 is MGHRA, CDR2 YSYEKL. The CDR3 loop spans 16 amino acids. This chain's CDR3 is CASSQALTFLYNEQFF. For the CDR3, the DNA is TGCGCCAGCAGCCAAGCCCTTACCTTTCTCTACAATGAGCAGTTCTTC.

The gene calls are TRBV6-1 and TRBJ2-7; D is uncertain. The CDR3 is 15 residues long. The germline V and J ends were trimmed by 3 bases and 2 bases, with 14 bases remaining between them. Germline values: CDR1 MNHNS, CDR2 SASEGT. The CDR3 DNA is TGTGCCAGCAGTGACCCTTCTACTCCTCCCTACGAGCAGTACTTC. Translated: CASSDPSTPPYEQYF.

The rearrangement joins TRBV7-2 to TRBJ2-7, with unresolved D. The CDR3 extends over 14 amino acids. The V end lost 2 bases, the J end lost 4 bases, and 12 bases lay between the germline ends. Per the germline V gene, CDR1 is SGHTA and CDR2 is FQGNSA. The CDR3 DNA is TGTGCCAGCAGCTTATCCCCGGAATATTACGAGCAGTACTTC. Encoded protein: CASSLSPEYYEQYF.

The rearrangement joins TRBV30 to TRBJ2-7; TRBD1 matches at 7 bases. Germline CDR1 reads GTSNPN; CDR2 reads SVGIG (reference sequence). This CDR3 spans 15 amino acids. The junction had 11 bases not matched to a gene; V was cut back by 3 bases and J by 3 bases. This chain's CDR3 is CAWSDSGTEIYEQYF. In nucleotides, the CDR3 is TGTGCCTGGAGCGATTCCGGGACAGAAATCTACGAGCAGTACTTC.

The gene calls are TRBV5-1 and TRBJ1-2; TRBD1 agrees at 9 bases. The CDR3 covers 16 residues. Germline CDR1 is SGHRS and CDR2 is YFSETQ. V trimming: 5 bases; J trimming: 5 bases; junction bases outside the gene matches: 13. The CDR3 bases are TGCGCCAGCAGGTCCCGACAGGGGGTAAAGGAATATGGCTACACCTTC. Translated: CASRSRQGVKEYGYTF. The variable domain in full, completed from reference TRBV5-1 and TRBJ1-2, reads KAGVTQTPRYLIKTRGQQVTLSCSPISGHRSVSWYQQTPGQGLQFLFEYFSETQRNKGNFPGRFSGRQFSNSRSEMNVSTLELGDSALYLCASRSRQGVKEYGYTFGSGTRLTVV.

This clone appeared a single time. The chain recombines TRBV4-1 with TRBJ1-1, with D unresolved. The germline V gene has CDR1 MGHRA and CDR2 YSYEKL. Trimming removed 4 bases at V and 1 base at J, with 10 bases between. The CDR3 has 14 residues. Written as DNA, the CDR3 is TGCGCCAGCAGCCTCGGACGGCCGAACACTGAAGCTTTCTTT. Translated, it gives CASSLGRPNTEAFF.

V usage is TRBV30 and J usage is TRBJ1-1, with a tentative D call TRBD1 (5 bases). The CDR3 is 12 residues long. Trimming removed 5 bases from V and 2 bases from J, with 9 bases in between. CDR1 and CDR2 (germline): GTSNPN, SVGIG (reference sequence). The CDR3 protein is CAWGGSNTEAFF. The DNA for the CDR3 is TGTGCCTGGGGGGGTAGTAACACTGAAGCTTTCTTT.